This T cell receptor beta chain came from a study of cytomegalovirus exposure and HLA in healthy donors (dated by TCRdb to 2017 to 2019). Background on the whole study: In an earlier analysis of several hundred of the donors, less than 350 Gb of sequence data and 117 million unique TCR beta sequences from roughly 200 million T cells were reported. An early release that covered 640 HLA-typed donors contained approximately 300 gigabases of sequencing data and roughly 84 million unique TCR sequences. Of the approximately 400 genotyped donors, approximately 81% were placed in the genetic ancestry cluster associated with self-reported Caucasian donors. The aim of the study was to test whether cataloging public T cell receptors could identify signatures of past pathogen exposure. The study profiled the T cell repertoires of more than 500 subjects by immunosequencing and related them to cytomegalovirus serostatus. Along with the roughly 610-subject first cohort, a separate validation cohort of roughly 110 different subjects was used. To predict cytomegalovirus infection status, the study brought together high-throughput TCR immunosequencing, statistical association of individual TCRs with disease status, and machine learning. In a later analysis, previously published TCR beta repertoires from 500 to 750 donors were re-analyzed and high-resolution HLA genotyping was added so that TCR occurrence patterns could be studied. In the later analysis, no new phenotypic data were used to find candidate immune exposures; instead, reliance was placed on TCR beta sequences and their occurrence across donors. An earlier analysis of several hundred of the donors applied high-throughput TCR beta sequencing to assess whether each TCR beta V gene segment acted as functional or pseudogenic. Alongside the repertoire data, information on donor age, sex, ethnicity and CMV serostatus was compiled. A later genetic analysis used genome-wide SNP genotypes for about 60% of the roughly 670 donors, treating that subset as a discovery cohort. All discovery cohort repertoires had been generated using a single sequencing platform. HLA typing included class I and class II loci at four-digit resolution. Typing coverage differed by locus: A, B, C, DRB1 and DQB1 were typed in about 629-630 donors, DQA1 in around 500, DPA1 in around 600, and DPB1 in 400 to 490. Because of strong linkage in the cohort, a few DR-DQ haplotypes were treated as single units for association and clustering. Among about 410 genotyped donors of the cohort, an average of roughly 230,000 unique TCR beta nucleotide sequences was sequenced per donor, of which about 19% were non-productive.

Results and caveats for the whole study, not just this receptor: The 87-base-pair reads could not distinguish some IMGT-functional V segments, including TRBV6-2 and TRBV6-3, so those segments were excluded. The classifier was reported to diagnose cytomegalovirus status with high specificity and sensitivity in both the original and validation cohorts. Only TCR beta chains were sequenced in this cohort, and the absence of alpha or paired-chain data limited detectable features. A few of the identified cytomegalovirus-associated TCR beta chains were confirmed in vitro to be specific for cytomegalovirus antigens. It was suggested by the authors that the approach could potentially be generalized to other disease states and immunological phenotypes. Specific HLA alleles were associated with 15,000 to 20,000 TCR beta sequences at a false discovery rate of 0.05 in a later analysis. A later analysis found that TCR association rates varied across HLA loci, with DRB1 alleles showing the most associated TCRs and HLA-C alleles the fewest. V-gene and J-gene trimming of TCR beta chains was associated with a missense DCLRE1C variant in a later genetic analysis, and the association was replicated in an independent cohort. A later analysis found that most CMV-associated TCR beta chains appeared HLA-restricted, with HLA associations seemingly driven largely by CMV exposure. Linkage disequilibrium might explain the correlated functional status among segregating V segments, but an unknown experimental factor could not be ruled out. A later analysis reported that several top co-occurrence clusters appeared linked to parvovirus B19, influenza, CMV and Epstein-Barr virus. A further reported finding was that TCR beta sequences accurately predicted the HLA-A and HLA-B alleles for most subjects in the first cohort. The presence/absence analyses assumed that sequencing depth was roughly uniform across donors, and that assumption may not be true. The study listed 164 TCR beta chains as associated with cytomegalovirus. When HLA alleles, especially DR and DQ, strongly co-occurred, TCR associations were difficult to assign to individual alleles. The earlier analysis of nearly 600 of the donors excluded roughly 16 rarely observed V segments, including chromosome 9 orphons, because counts were too low. The only immune exposure information available for the cohort was CMV serostatus. Most TCR sequences were seen in very few donors, while some public TCRs were found in many individuals. In an earlier analysis of 587 of the donors, most TCR beta V segments were observed in productive rearrangements about 87% or about 30% of the time, broadly matching IMGT annotations. In a later analysis, HLA-associated TCR beta chains showed more clonal expansion and lower generation probabilities than non-associated chains that were equally common. The sequencing pipeline was judged likely to have produced a cluster of highly shared sequence variants as a technical artifact. HLA typing was unavailable for some donors at each locus, so association tests used only the typed subset. According to a later genetic analysis, donors in an Asian-associated ancestry cluster had fewer N-insertions in productive TCRs than the approximately 700-donor mean.

The CDR3 runs 14 amino acids, cysteine and phenylalanine included. Only CDR3 DNA is held: 42 bases, read in frame from base 1. Looking up the germline V gene yields CDR1 SGHAT and CDR2 FQNNGV. Relative to germline, V is missing 6 bases and J is missing 7 bases, with 10 bases of the junction outside any gene match. This clone was detected once. Which antigen it targets is not known. No clone much larger than this one lies a single base away; base qualities are absent. The method was the immunoSEQ multiplex PCR assay. For the multiplex PCR, a mixture combining 60 forward primers for TCR Vbeta segments and 13 reverse primers for TCR Jbeta segments was used. The CDR3 region of rearranged TCR beta genes was amplified from genomic DNA with a multiplex PCR assay. The Illumina HiSeq System was used to sequence the amplified TCR beta libraries as 87-base-pair reads. On the authors' methods: In a later analysis, tens of millions of unique TCR beta chains were counted across the 650 to 700 repertoires, and about 10 million of these chains were shared by at least two donors. Raw reads were error-corrected and collapsed into unique sequences with a nearest-neighbor algorithm that merged closely related sequences to remove PCR and sequencing errors. V, D and J gene segments were assigned by aligning CDR3 sequences to IMGT reference sequences. For a sequence to be retained, a match of at least six nucleotides to both a V gene segment and a J gene segment was required. A rearrangement was called productive if the CDR3 had no stop codons and remained in frame with V and J, and every other rearrangement was called non-productive. CDR3 was defined by IMGT convention, running from the second conserved V-encoded cysteine to the conserved J-encoded phenylalanine. In an earlier analysis of roughly 610 of the donors, sequences lacking an unambiguous match to a single V gene segment were excluded. In an earlier analysis of roughly 600 of the donors, a V segment was called functional when productive rearrangements were above 56.7%, and segregating when the standard deviation between donors exceeded 5%. A statistical classification framework was built for diagnosing cytomegalovirus status from the catalog of TCR beta chain sequences. A later analysis assigned V and J genes by comparing TCR nucleotide sequences with IMGT/GENE-DB human TR gene sequences. A later analysis assigned CDR3 sequences and most-parsimonious VDJ recombination scenarios with the TCRdist pipeline. In a later analysis, every TCR beta chain was defined by the combination of its CDR3 amino acid sequence and its V-gene family, and reads without a unique V-gene family were dropped. A later analysis removed several hundred highly shared, low-generation-probability nucleotide sequences to deal with suspected cross-contamination and a sequencing artifact. For each public chain, a later analysis derived a clonal expansion index from normalized ranks of inferred template counts within each repertoire. A later analysis computed generation probabilities with a VDJ recombination model fitted to out-of-frame rearrangements, and checked the results against IGoR. In a later analysis, TCR-TCR, TCR-HLA and TCR-CMV co-occurrence was scored with hypergeometric tests, and a repertoire-size bias correction was applied to TCR pairs. To estimate false discovery rates, a later analysis permuted the HLA or CMV assignments 20 times. In a later analysis, co-occurring TCRs were grouped with DBSCAN, and TCRdist sequence similarity was added when clustering was performed within HLA-allele-positive subsets. Repertoires with fewer than 30,000 or more than 120,000 public chains, plus five repertoires with anomalous nucleotide sharing, were excluded from co-occurrence clustering. The table was pulled from immuneACCESS by TCRdb, which kept in-frame rearrangements only. Such tables lose some clones; where checked, under half of the loss comes from unresolved V genes, and the rest has no known cause. V and J calls and clone size are those listed in that table; D and trimming were worked out from the DNA. The sample records 200,000 to 300,000 clones, roughly four fifths of which are singletons. Roughly 2% of the sample goes to the ten largest clones.

In total, more than 500 healthy bone marrow donors made up the cohort. At the time of sampling, every cohort member was nominally healthy, though immune exposures that went unrecorded were likely present. The donor was CMV seropositive and was included in the group of 270 or so seropositive cohort members. Each donor provided a peripheral blood sample, and peripheral blood mononuclear cells were used for TCR beta sequencing. The Qiagen DNeasy Blood Extraction Kit was used to extract genomic DNA from the blood cell samples. The chain was built from TRBV11-2 and TRBJ2-5; 8 bases in the middle match TRBD2. Material: PBMCs. This TCR was sampled from a woman aged 40 to 49 in good health and CMV-seropositive. The CDR3 region has the sequence CASRLIAGPGTQYF. The DNA sequence reads TGTGCCAGCAGATTGATAGCGGGACCGGGGACCCAGTACTTC. Joined to the reference TRBV11-2 and TRBJ2-5 proteins, this CDR3 gives the full variable domain: EAGVAQSPRYKIIEKRQSVAFWCNPISGHATLYWYQQILGQGPKLLIQFQNNGVVDDSQLPKDRFSAERLKGVDSTLKIQPAKLEDSAVYLCASRLIAGPGTQYFGPGTRLLVL.